The subject of this entry is one TCR beta chain. The antigen is unknown. The record originates from a study of identical twins. The germline V gene encodes CDR1 MNHEY and CDR2 SVGAGI. V gave up 2 bases and J gave up 8 bases, with 15 bases separating them. The CDR3 sequence is 15 residues long. Study-wide results and limits: Twin sharing of out-of-frame TCR alpha was underestimated by models in monozygotic pairs. Twin pairs' shared out-of-frame alpha sequences were enriched in low generation probability.

With template switching, a universal primer site was added, and the cDNA carried unique molecular identifiers. One entry per CDR3 protein, called by TCRdb with MiXCR from the 5' RACE reads. The sample records approximately 1.8 million distinct CDR3 sequences, under 35% being singletons. The rearrangement links TRBV6-5 to TRBJ1-4; D unclear. Sample: cord blood. The sequence derives from a newborn girl in good health. CDR3 sequence (DNA): TGTGCCAGCAGTTACGATCGGGCGAGAGGGGAAAAACTGTTTTTT. This sequence encodes CASSYDRARGEKLFF.